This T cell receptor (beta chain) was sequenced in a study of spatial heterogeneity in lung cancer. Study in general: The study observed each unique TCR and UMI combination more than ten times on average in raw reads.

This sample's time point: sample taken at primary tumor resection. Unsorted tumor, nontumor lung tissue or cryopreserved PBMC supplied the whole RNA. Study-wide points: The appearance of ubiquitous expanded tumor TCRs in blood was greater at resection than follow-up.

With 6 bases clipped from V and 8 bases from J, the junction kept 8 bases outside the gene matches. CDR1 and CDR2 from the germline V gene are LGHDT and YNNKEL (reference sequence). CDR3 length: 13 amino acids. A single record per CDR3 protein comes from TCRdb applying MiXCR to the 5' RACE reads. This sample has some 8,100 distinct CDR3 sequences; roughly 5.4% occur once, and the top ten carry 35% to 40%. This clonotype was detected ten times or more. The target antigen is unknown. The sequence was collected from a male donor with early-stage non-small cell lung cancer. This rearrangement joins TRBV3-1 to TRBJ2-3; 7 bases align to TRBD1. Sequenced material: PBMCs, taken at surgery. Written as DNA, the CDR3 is TGTGCCAGCAGTTTCACAGGGGAAGCTACGCAGTATTTT. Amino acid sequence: CASSFTGEATQYF.